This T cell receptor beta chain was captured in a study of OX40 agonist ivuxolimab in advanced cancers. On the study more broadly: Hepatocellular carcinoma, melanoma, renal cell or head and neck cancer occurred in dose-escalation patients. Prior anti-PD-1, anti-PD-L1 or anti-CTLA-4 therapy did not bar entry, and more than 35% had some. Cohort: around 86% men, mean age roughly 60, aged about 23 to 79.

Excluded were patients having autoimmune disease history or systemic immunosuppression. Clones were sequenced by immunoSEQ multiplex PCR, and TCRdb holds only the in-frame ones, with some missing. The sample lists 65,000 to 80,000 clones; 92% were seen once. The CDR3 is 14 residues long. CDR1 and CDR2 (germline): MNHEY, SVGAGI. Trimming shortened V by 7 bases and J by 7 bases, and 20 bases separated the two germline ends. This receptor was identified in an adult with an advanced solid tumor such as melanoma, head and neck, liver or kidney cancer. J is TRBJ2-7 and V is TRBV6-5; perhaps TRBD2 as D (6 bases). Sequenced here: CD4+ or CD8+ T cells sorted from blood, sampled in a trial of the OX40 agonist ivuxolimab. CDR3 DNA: TGTGCCAGCATGCCGGCGTTGAGGAGGGGTGAGCAGTACTTC. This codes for CASMPALRRGEQYF.